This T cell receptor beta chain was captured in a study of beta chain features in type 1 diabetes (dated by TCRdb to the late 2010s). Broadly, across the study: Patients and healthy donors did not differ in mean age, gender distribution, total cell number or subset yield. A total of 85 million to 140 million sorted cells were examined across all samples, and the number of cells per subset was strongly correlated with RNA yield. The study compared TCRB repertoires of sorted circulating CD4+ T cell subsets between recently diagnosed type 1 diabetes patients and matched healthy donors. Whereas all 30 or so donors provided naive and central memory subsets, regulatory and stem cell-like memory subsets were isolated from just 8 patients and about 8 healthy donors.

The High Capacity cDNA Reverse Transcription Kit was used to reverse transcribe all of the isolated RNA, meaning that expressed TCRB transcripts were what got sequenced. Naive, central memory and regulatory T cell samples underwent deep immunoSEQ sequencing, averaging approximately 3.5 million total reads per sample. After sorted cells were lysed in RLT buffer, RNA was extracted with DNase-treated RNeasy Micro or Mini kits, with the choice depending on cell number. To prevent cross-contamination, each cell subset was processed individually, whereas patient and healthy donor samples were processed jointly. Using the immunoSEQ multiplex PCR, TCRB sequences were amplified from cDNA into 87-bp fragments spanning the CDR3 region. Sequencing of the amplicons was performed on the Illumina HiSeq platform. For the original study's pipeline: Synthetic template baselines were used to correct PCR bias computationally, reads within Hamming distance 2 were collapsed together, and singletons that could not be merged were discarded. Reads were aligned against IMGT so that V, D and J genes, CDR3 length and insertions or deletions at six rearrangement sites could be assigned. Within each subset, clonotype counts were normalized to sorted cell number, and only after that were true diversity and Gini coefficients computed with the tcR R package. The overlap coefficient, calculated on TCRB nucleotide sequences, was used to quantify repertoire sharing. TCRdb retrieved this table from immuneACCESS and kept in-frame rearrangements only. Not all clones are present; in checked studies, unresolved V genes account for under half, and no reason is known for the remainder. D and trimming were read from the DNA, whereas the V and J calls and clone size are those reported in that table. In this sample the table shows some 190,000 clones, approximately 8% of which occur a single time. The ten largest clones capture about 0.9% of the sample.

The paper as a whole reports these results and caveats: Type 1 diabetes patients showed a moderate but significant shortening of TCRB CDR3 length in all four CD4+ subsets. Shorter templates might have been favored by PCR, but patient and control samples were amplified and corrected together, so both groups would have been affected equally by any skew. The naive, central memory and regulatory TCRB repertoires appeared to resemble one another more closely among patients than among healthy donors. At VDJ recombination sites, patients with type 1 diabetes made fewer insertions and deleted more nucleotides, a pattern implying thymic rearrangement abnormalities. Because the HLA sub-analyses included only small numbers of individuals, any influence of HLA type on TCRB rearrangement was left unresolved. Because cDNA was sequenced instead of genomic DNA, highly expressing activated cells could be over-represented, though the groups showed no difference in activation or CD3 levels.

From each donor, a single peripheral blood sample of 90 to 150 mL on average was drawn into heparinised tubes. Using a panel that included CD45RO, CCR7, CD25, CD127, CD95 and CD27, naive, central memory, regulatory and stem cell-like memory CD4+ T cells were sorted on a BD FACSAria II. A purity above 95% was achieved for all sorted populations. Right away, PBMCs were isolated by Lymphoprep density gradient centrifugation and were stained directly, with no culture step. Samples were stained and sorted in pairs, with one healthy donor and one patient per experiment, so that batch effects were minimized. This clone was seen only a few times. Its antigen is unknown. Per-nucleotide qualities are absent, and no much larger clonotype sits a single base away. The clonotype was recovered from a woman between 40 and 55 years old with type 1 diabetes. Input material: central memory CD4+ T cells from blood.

The CDR3 reads CASSPGFVGRELFF. The DNA sequence is as follows: TGTGCCAGCAGTCCAGGGTTCGTAGGCCGGGAGCTGTTTTTT. In this chain, TRBV7-2 is recombined with TRBJ2-2; a tentative D call is TRBD1 (5 bases match). Based on the germline V gene, the CDR1 and CDR2 sequences are SGHTA and FQGNSA. The CDR3, from cysteine to phenylalanine, totals 14 residues. Only the CDR3 portion is preserved as DNA: 42 bases, with reading frame beginning at the first base. Trimming costs V 6 bases and J 9 bases, and their ends lie 17 bases apart. Here the CDR3 is joined to the reference TRBV7-2 and TRBJ2-2 genes, and the full variable domain is: GAGVSQSPSNKVTEKGKDVELRCDPISGHTALYWYRQSLGQGLEFLIYFQGNSAPDKSGLPSDRFSAERTGGSVSTLTIQRTQQEDSAVYLCASSPGFVGRELFFGEGSRLTVL.